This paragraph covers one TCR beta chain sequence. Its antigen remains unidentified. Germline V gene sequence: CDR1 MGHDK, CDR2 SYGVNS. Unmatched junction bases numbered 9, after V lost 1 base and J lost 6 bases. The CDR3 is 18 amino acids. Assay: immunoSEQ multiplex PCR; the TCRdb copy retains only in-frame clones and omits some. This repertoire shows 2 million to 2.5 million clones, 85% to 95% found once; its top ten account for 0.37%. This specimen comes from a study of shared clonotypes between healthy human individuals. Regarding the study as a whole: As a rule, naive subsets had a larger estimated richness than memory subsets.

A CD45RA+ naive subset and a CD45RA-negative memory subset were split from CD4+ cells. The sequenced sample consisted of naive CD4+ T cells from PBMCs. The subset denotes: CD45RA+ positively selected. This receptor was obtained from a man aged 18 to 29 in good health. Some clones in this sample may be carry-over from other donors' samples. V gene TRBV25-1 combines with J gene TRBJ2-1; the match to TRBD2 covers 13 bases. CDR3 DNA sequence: TGTGCCAGCAGTGAATCCCGGACTAGCGGGAGCGGCCTCAATGAGCAGTTCTTC. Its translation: CASSESRTSGSGLNEQFF.